The clone carrying this T cell receptor (beta chain) was seen once. Its antigen remains unknown. The assay was immunoSEQ multiplex PCR, and TCRdb's table has in-frame clones only and misses some. The sample contains about 2.1 million clones, 93% of which appear only once. The data derive from a study of shared clonotypes between healthy human individuals. Looking at the study overall: The donor pool was made up of a couple of women and three men aged 18 to 49. Study-level results: Rarefaction showed sorted-subset sequencing was incomplete despite large depth. Shared clonotypes across all four donors exceeded non-shared ones in generation probability. In general, naive subsets displayed greater estimated richness than memory subsets did.

Germline loops: CDR1 SGHNT, CDR2 YYREEE (reference sequence). This CDR3 has 13 residues. Trimming left V 0 bases short and J 9 bases short, with 10 bases between. Terminally differentiated effector memory CD45RA+ cells were excluded by CCR7 positive selection of CD45RO-negative cells. This receptor was identified in a man aged 18 to 29 in good health. Some clones in this sample may be carry-over from other donors' samples. The chain employs TRBV5-4 and TRBJ2-1, with D possibly being TRBD2 (6 bases). What was sequenced was naive CD8+ T cells from PBMCs. This CDR3 reads CASSLGAGIEQFF. The CDR3 DNA reads as TGTGCCAGCAGCTTGGGGGCGGGAATTGAGCAGTTCTTC.